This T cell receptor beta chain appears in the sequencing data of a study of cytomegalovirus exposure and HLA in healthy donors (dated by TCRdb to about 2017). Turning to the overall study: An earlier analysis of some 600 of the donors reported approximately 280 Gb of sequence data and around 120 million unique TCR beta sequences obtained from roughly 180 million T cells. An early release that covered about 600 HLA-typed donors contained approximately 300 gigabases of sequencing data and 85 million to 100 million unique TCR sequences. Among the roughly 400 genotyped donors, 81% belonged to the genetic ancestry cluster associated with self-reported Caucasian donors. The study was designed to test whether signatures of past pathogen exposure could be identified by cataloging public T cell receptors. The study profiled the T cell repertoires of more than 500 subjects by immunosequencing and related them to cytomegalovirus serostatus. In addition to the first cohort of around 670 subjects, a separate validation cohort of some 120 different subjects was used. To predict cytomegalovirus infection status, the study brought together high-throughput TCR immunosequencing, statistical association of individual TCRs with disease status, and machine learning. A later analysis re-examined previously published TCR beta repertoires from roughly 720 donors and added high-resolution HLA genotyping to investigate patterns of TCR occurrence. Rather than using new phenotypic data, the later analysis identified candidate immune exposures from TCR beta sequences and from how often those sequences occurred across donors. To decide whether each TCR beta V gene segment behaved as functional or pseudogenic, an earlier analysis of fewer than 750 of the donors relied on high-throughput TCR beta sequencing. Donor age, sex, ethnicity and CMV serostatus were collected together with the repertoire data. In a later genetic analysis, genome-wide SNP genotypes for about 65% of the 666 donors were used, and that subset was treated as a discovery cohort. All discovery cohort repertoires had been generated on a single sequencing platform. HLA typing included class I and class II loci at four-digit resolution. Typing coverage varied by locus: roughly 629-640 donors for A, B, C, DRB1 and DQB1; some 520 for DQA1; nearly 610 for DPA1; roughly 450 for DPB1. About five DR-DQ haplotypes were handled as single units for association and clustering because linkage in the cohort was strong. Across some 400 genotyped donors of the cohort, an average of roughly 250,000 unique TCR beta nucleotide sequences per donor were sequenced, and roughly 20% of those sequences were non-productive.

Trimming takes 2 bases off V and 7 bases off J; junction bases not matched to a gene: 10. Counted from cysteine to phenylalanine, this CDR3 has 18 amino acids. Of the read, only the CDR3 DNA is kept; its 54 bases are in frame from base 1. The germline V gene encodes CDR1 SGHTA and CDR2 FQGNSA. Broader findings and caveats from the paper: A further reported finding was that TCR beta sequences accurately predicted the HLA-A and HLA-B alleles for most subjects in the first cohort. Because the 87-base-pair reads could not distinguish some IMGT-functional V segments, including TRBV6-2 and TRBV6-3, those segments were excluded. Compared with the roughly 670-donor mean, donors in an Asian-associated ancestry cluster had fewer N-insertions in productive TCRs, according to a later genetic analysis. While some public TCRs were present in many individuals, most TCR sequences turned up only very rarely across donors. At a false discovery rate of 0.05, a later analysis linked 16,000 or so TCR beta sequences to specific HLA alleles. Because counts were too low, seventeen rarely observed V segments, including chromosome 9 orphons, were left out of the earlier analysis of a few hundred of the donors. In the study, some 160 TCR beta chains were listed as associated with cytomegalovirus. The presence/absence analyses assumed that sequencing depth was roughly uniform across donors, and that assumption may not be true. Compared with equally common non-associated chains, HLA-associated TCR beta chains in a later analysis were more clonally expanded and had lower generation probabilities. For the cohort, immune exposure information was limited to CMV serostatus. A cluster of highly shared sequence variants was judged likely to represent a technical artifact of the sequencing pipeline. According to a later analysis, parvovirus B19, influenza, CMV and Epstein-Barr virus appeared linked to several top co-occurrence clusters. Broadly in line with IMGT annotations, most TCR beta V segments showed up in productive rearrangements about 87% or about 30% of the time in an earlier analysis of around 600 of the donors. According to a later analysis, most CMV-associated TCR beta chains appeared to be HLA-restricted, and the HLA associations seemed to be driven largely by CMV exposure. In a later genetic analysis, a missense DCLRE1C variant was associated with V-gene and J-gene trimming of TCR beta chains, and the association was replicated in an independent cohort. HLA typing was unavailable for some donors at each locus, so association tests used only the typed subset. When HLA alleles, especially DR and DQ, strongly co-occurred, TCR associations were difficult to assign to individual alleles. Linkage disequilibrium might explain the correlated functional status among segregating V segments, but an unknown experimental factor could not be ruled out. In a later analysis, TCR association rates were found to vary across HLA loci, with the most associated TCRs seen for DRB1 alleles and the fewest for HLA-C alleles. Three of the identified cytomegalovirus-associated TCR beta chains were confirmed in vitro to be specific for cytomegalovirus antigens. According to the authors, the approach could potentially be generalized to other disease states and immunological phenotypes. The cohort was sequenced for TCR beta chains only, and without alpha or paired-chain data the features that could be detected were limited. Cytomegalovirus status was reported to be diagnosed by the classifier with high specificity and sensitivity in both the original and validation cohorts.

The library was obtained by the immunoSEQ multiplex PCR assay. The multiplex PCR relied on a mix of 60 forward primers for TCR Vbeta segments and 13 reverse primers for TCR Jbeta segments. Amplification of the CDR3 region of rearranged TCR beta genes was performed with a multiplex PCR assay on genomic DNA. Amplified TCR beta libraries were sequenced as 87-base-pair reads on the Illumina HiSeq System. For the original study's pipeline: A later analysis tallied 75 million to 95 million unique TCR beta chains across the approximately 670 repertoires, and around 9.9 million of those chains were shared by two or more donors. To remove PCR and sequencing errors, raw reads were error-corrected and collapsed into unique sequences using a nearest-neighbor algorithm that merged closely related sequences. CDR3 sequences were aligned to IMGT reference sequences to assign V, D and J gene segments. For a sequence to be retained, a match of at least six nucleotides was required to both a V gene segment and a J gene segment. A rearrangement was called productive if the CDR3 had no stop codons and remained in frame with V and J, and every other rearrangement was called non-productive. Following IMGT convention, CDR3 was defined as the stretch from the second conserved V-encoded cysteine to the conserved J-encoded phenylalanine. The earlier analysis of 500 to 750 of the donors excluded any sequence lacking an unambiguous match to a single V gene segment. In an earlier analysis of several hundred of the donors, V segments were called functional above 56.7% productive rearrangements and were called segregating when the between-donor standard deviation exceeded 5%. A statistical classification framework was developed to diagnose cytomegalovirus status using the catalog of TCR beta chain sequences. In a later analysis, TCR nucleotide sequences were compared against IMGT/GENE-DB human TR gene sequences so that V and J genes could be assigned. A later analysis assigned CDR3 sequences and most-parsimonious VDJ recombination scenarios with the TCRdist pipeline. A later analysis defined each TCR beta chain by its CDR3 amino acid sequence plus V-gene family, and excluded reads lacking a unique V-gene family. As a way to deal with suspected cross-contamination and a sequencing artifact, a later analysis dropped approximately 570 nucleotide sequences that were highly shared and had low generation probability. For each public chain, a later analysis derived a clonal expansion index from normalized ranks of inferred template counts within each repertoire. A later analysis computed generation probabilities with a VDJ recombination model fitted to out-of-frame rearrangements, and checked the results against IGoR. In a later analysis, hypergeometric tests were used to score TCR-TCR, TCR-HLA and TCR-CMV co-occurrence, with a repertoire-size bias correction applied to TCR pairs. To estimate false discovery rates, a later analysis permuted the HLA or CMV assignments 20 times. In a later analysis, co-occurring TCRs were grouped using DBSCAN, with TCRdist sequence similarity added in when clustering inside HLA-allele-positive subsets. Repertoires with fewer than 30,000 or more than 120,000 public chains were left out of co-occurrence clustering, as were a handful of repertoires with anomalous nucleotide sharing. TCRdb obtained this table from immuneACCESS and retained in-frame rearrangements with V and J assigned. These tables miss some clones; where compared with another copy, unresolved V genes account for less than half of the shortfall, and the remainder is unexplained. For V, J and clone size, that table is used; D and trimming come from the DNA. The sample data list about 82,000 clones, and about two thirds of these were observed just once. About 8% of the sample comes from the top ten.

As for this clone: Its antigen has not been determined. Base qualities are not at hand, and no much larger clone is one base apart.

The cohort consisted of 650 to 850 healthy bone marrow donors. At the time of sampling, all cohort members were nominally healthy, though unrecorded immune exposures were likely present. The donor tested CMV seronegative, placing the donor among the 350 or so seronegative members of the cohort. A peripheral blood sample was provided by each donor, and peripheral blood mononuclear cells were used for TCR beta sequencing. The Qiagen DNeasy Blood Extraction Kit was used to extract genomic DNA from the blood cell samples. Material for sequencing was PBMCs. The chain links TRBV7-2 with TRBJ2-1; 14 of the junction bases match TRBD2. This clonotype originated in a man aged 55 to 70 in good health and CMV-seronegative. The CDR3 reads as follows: CASSLPRTSGRPNNEQFF. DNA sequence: TGTGCCAGCAGCTTACCCCGGACTAGCGGGAGGCCTAATAATGAGCAGTTCTTC.